A selection of T cell receptor beta chains follows, all from one sample in a study of blood T cell repertoires in COVID-19. Libraries were prepared by immunoSEQ multiplex PCR; TCRdb keeps only in-frame clonotypes and omits some of them. The sample holds 200,000 to 250,000 clones, 65% to 90% seen once. What was sequenced was peripheral blood. All receptors derive from a woman aged 65 to 85 with acute or convalescent COVID-19. Each CDR3 is given with its conserved first and last residue. The D gene is left open where the match is weak. Not every row has a clone size; where given, it reads once, few, many or a size class.

J	D	size	V	CDR3	DNA
TRBJ1-5	TRBD1	.	TRBV18	CASSPETGDQPQHF	TGTGCCAGCTCACCAGAAACAGGGGATCAGCCCCAGCATTTT
TRBJ1-2	TRBD1	.	TRBV4-2	CASSQGQGAVYGYTF	TGTGCCAGCAGCCAAGGGCAGGGGGCTGTCTATGGCTACACCTTC
TRBJ2-3	.	.	TRBV3-1/TRBV3-2	CASSPHAAGAVTDTQYF	TGTGCCAGCAGCCCGCATGCCGCGGGGGCCGTCACAGATACGCAGTATTTT
TRBJ1-5	TRBD1	.	TRBV6-5	CASRTGTESNQPQHF	TGTGCCAGCAGGACCGGGACAGAAAGCAATCAGCCCCAGCATTTT
TRBJ1-2	.	.	TRBV20-1	CSVWGRGGYTF	TGCAGTGTTTGGGGAAGGGGTGGCTACACCTTC
TRBJ1-1	.	.	TRBV30	CAWRPGQRNTEAFF	TGTGCCTGGAGACCCGGACAGCGGAACACTGAAGCTTTCTTT
TRBJ1-2	TRBD1	.	TRBV4-3	CASSQAGTGANYGYTF	TGCGCCAGCAGCCAGGCCGGGACAGGGGCCAACTATGGCTACACCTTC
TRBJ2-5	.	.	TRBV10-3	CAISGGGPHETQYF	TGTGCCATCAGTGGAGGGGGACCTCACGAGACCCAGTACTTC
TRBJ2-4	TRBD2	.	TRBV3-1/TRBV3-2	CASSLLGLAGGNIQYF	TGTGCCAGCAGCCTACTCGGACTAGCGGGGGGGAACATTCAGTACTTC
TRBJ2-7	TRBD2	.	TRBV7-2	CASSLVAGGPHEQYF	TGTGCCAGCAGCTTAGTGGCGGGGGGGCCCCACGAGCAGTACTTC
TRBJ1-4	TRBD1	.	TRBV18	CASSPLFAGGTNEKLFF	TGTGCCAGCTCACCACTGTTCGCAGGGGGAACTAATGAAAAACTGTTTTTT
TRBJ2-1	TRBD2	.	TRBV3-1/TRBV3-2	CASSQTSGGYNEQFF	TGTGCCAGCAGCCAGACTAGCGGGGGTTACAATGAGCAGTTCTTC
TRBJ1-2	.	.	TRBV3-1/TRBV3-2	CASSPDRNYGYTF	TGTGCCAGCAGTCCTGACAGAAACTATGGCTACACCTTC
TRBJ2-7	.	.	TRBV7-2	CASSLRFSADSYEQYF	TGTGCCAGCAGCTTACGGTTCTCTGCGGATTCCTACGAGCAGTACTTC
TRBJ2-7	.	few	TRBV5-5	CASSLASGSQAYEQYF	TGTGCCAGCAGCTTGGCCTCCGGTTCCCAAGCCTACGAGCAGTACTTC
TRBJ1-1	TRBD1	.	TRBV7-2	CASSGQGPSTGWNTEAFF	TGTGCCAGCAGCGGACAGGGGCCGAGTACGGGGTGGAACACTGAAGCTTTCTTT
TRBJ1-2	TRBD1	.	TRBV28	CASSWDRGHGYTF	TGTGCCAGCAGTTGGGACAGGGGCCATGGCTACACCTTC
TRBJ1-2	.	.	TRBV29-1	CSVGDGHYGYTF	TGCAGCGTTGGCGATGGTCACTATGGCTACACCTTC
TRBJ2-7	TRBD2	.	TRBV5-1	CASSSSSGGAAYEQYF	TGCGCCAGCAGCTCTTCTAGCGGGGGGGCAGCCTACGAGCAGTACTTC
TRBJ1-2	.	.	TRBV20-1	CSLDSLIGYAF	TGCAGCCTCGACAGTCTAATCGGCTACGCCTTC
TRBJ2-2	.	.	TRBV6-1	CASSEVRTANTGELFF	TGTGCCAGCAGTGAAGTCCGGACAGCGAACACCGGGGAGCTGTTTTTT
TRBJ1-1	.	.	TRBV25-1	CASTLNTEAFF	TGTGCCAGCACTCTGAACACTGAAGCTTTCTTT
TRBJ1-6	TRBD1	once	TRBV9	CASSGTDRGYSPLHF	TGTGCCAGCAGCGGGACAGACAGGGGCTATTCACCCCTCCACTTT
TRBJ1-3	TRBD1	.	TRBV28	CASRRQGNSGNTIYF	TGTGCCAGCAGGAGACAGGGGAACTCTGGAAACACCATATATTTT
TRBJ1-1	TRBD1	once	TRBV19	CASSIGTGTAFF	TGTGCCAGTAGTATTGGGACAGGGACGGCTTTCTTT
TRBJ1-1	TRBD1	once	TRBV2	CASSETTGGFVNTEAFF	TGTGCCAGCAGTGAAACTACAGGGGGCTTTGTGAACACTGAAGCTTTCTTT
TRBJ1-4	.	.	TRBV7-9	CASSSPGTSNEKLFF	TGTGCCAGCAGCTCTCCAGGGACTTCTAATGAAAAACTGTTTTTT
TRBJ2-2	TRBD1	.	TRBV14	CASSRRTGTGELFF	TGTGCCAGCAGCCGACGGACAGGCACCGGGGAGCTGTTTTTT
TRBJ1-1	.	few	TRBV18	CASSSTIFTEAFF	TGTGCCAGCTCATCAACAATTTTCACTGAAGCTTTCTTT
TRBJ1-3	.	.	TRBV10-3	CAISGQSGNTIYF	TGTGCCATCAGTGGTCAGTCTGGAAACACCATATATTTT
TRBJ1-1	TRBD1	.	TRBV30	CAWKAGGRNTEAFF	TGTGCCTGGAAGGCAGGGGGCAGGAACACTGAAGCTTTCTTT
TRBJ1-2	.	.	TRBV27	CASSSPKIYGYTF	TGTGCCAGCAGTTCCCCCAAAATCTATGGCTACACCTTC
TRBJ2-7	.	.	TRBV6-2/TRBV6-3	CASSYPTGRGYEQYF	TGTGCCAGCAGTTACCCTACAGGGAGAGGCTACGAGCAGTACTTC
TRBJ1-1	.	.	TRBV5-4	CASSPLQGKDTEAFF	TGTGCCAGCAGCCCTCTCCAGGGGAAGGACACTGAAGCTTTCTTT
TRBJ2-7	.	few	TRBV5-1	CASSLDRYEQYF	TGCGCCAGCAGCTTGGACAGATACGAGCAGTACTTC
TRBJ1-3	TRBD1	.	TRBV25-1	CASSAGPGQGGNTIYF	TGTGCCAGCAGTGCAGGTCCGGGACAGGGTGGAAACACCATATATTTT
TRBJ2-1	TRBD1	.	TRBV6-5	CASSSPGQGTQEQFF	TGTGCCAGCAGTTCCCCGGGACAGGGTACGCAGGAGCAGTTCTTC